This T cell receptor beta chain comes out of a study of blood T cells in healthy people across ages. Findings and limits, study-wide: PBMCs that were unsorted prevented a conclusive naive versus antigen-experienced comparison. Estimates of diversity drawn from one million T cells were considered underestimates.

With respect to this clonotype: Its antigen is currently unknown.

Through a sample-barcoded 5' primer and a J-beta primer mix, a second PCR was run for 7 to 11 cycles. Each cDNA molecule was tagged by a template-switch adaptor with 12 random nucleotides. TCRdb re-called the 5' RACE reads with MiXCR, one entry per CDR3 protein. The top ten hold roughly a tenth of the sample, which has more than 900,000 distinct CDR3 sequences, almost 30% seen once. These data were likewise used in another study, on T cells of mothers and their children. Per that paper: In the second PCR, M1S primer introduced barcodes and 2-4 random bases.

The sample comprised blood. This receptor was taken from a woman aged 40 to 50 in good health.

CDR3 DNA sequence: TGTGCCAGCAGCGTAGAAGAGGGTCCGACAGATACGCAGTATTTT. This translates into CASSVEEGPTDTQYF. The gene calls are TRBV9 and TRBJ2-3, with D possibly matching TRBD2 (5 bases). The CDR3 runs to 15 residues. The ends were cut back, 0 bases at V and 3 bases at J, with 11 bases in the middle. Per germline, CDR1 SGDLS and CDR2 YYNGEE.